Listed below are T cell receptor beta chains from one sample, sequenced in a study of sequential checkpoint blockade in melanoma. Measured with immunoSEQ multiplex PCR; TCRdb has only the in-frame clones, and not every one. The sample includes about 22,000 clones, around 75% of them seen just once. The specimen comprised CD8+ T cells sorted from blood (inferred from file names), sampled from a patient given nivolumab and ipilimumab in sequence. All receptors come from a human donor with melanoma. CDR3s include the opening cysteine and the closing phenylalanine or tryptophan. The D gene is left open where the match is weak. Size tells how often a clone was seen (once, few, many) or the class of an expanded clone, and some rows leave it out.

- TRBJ1-2 TRBV30 12 - TGTGCCTGGAGTACCCGCACGGATGGCTACACCTTC CAWSTRTDGYTF
few TRBJ2-5 TRBV7-8 13 TRBD1 TGTGCCAGCAGTTCGGACAGGCAAGAGACCCAGTACTTC CASSSDRQETQYF
- TRBJ2-1 TRBV4-3 18 - TGCGCCAGCAGCCAAAAGGTGGCTGTTGAGTGGGAAGGGGATGAGCAGTTCTTC CASSQKVAVEWEGDEQFF
- TRBJ1-1 TRBV4-3 14 - TGCGCCAGCAGCCAAGAGGAAGAGGGCACTGAAGCTTTCTTT CASSQEEEGTEAFF
- TRBJ2-7 TRBV11-2 16 TRBD1 TGTGCCAGCAGCCCGGGTCCCGGGACAGGGATCTACGAGCAGTACTTC CASSPGPGTGIYEQYF
- TRBJ2-7 TRBV19 14 - TGTGCCAGTAGTTCTGCGGGGCAGTCCTACGAGCAGTACTTC CASSSAGQSYEQYF
- TRBJ2-5 TRBV4-1 15 TRBD2 TGCGCCAGCAGCCAGGGCCAGGGAGGGGAAGAGACCCAGTACTTC CASSQGQGGEETQYF
- TRBJ2-7 TRBV6-6 12 - TGTGCCAGCAGTTTAGGGAGCTACGAGCAGTACTTC CASSLGSYEQYF
- TRBJ2-7 TRBV15 14 TRBD1 TGTGCCACCAGTGACAGGGGCCCGTTCTACGAGCAGTACTTC CATSDRGPFYEQYF
- TRBJ1-1 TRBV19 13 TRBD1 TGTGCCAGTAAAAACCAGGGGGCGACTGAAGCTTTCTTT CASKNQGATEAFF
few TRBJ2-1 TRBV4-3 15 - TGCGCCAGCAGCCAAGATCCGACAGCGTACAATGAGCAGTTCTTC CASSQDPTAYNEQFF
- TRBJ1-5 TRBV7-2 17 - TGTGCCAGCAGCTTAGAGTTGTGGGGGGGAGCAAATCAGCCCCAGCATTTT CASSLELWGGANQPQHF
medium-sized TRBJ2-1 TRBV29-1 10 TRBD1 TGCAGCGGACTCGGGACAGAGTGGTTCTTC CSGLGTEWFF
- TRBJ2-1 TRBV5-1 13 TRBD1 TGCGCCAGCAAGACAGGGGTGAAGAATGAGCAGTTCTTC CASKTGVKNEQFF
few TRBJ2-7 TRBV5-4 12 - TGTGCCAGCAGCTTGGGACAGAGCGAGCAGTACTTC CASSLGQSEQYF
- TRBJ1-5 TRBV28 15 - TGTGCCAGCAGCCGCCTCACGGACATCAACCGGCCCCAGCATTTT CASSRLTDINRPQHF
- TRBJ2-2 TRBV29-1 14 - TGCAGCGTAGAGCAGGGAATGAACACCGGGGAGCTGTTTTTT CSVEQGMNTGELFF
- TRBJ2-7 TRBV11-2 17 TRBD1 TGTGCCAGCAGCTTAGATCGGTTCGGGGACAGGTCCTACGAGCAGTACTTC CASSLDRFGDRSYEQYF
- TRBJ1-5 TRBV19 15 TRBD1 TGTGCCAGCGGGACAGGGCTTTATAGCAATCAGCCCCAGCATTTT CASGTGLYSNQPQHF
few TRBJ1-5 TRBV6-5 14 TRBD1 TGTGCCAGCAGCGGACAGGGGGGGAATCAGCCCCAGCATTTT CASSGQGGNQPQHF
- TRBJ2-2 TRBV4-1 16 TRBD2 TGCGCCAGCAGCCGGGGGCCTAGCGGGGGCACCGGGGAGCTGTTTTTT CASSRGPSGGTGELFF
few TRBJ2-3 TRBV7-6 16 TRBD2 TGTGCCAGCAGCACCGGGACTAGCGGGGGGGTAGATACGCAGTATTTT CASSTGTSGGVDTQYF
- TRBJ1-2 TRBV7-2 15 - TGTGCCAGCAGCTTATTGTTCGGGGGGGCCCATGGCTACACCTTC CASSLLFGGAHGYTF
- TRBJ1-2 TRBV5-8 15 - TGTGCCAGCAGCTTGGAATGGGGGCAGGTTTATGGCTACACCTTC CASSLEWGQVYGYTF
once TRBJ2-5 TRBV7-2 16 - TGTGCCAGCAGCTTACTCGGGGGGCCCCCTGCGGAGACCCAGTACTTC CASSLLGGPPAETQYF
- TRBJ2-1 TRBV4-3 18 - TGCGCCAGCAGCCATTTATCCGGGACAAAGAGCTCCTACAATGAGCAGTTCTTC CASSHLSGTKSSYNEQFF
- TRBJ2-4 TRBV7-2 15 TRBD1 TGTGCCAGCAGCCCGGACAGGGGGCGGAAAAACATTCAGTACTTC CASSPDRGRKNIQYF
- TRBJ1-6 TRBV27 14 - TGTGCCAGCAGTTTTGGGGGAGGATCATCACCCCTCCACTTT CASSFGGGSSPLHF
- TRBJ2-7 TRBV6-5 14 TRBD1 TGTGCCAGCAGTGCCGGGACAGGGGCCTACGAGCAGTACTTC CASSAGTGAYEQYF
- TRBJ2-1 TRBV7-9 13 - TGTGCCAGCAGTAGCATCTCCTACAATGAGCAGTTCTTC CASSSISYNEQFF
- TRBJ2-2 TRBV15 15 - TGTGCCACCAGCAGAGATCGGGGGACGGGCCGGGAGCTGTTTTTT CATSRDRGTGRELFF
- TRBJ2-3 TRBV15 13 - TGTGCCACCAGTCGACACCCTGGGGATACGCAGTATTTT CATSRHPGDTQYF
- TRBJ1-2 TRBV27 15 - TGTGCCAGCAGTCCGCAGGCCGGGAATTACTATGGCTACACCTTC CASSPQAGNYYGYTF
few TRBJ1-3 TRBV4-1 16 - TGCGCCAGCAGCCAAGAGCCTACGCGGGCTGGAAACACCATATATTTT CASSQEPTRAGNTIYF
- TRBJ2-7 TRBV11-3 13 - TGTGCCAGCAGCTTAAGCGATTCCTACGAGCAGTACTTC CASSLSDSYEQYF
- TRBJ2-5 TRBV11-2 15 - TGTGCCAGCAGCTTCGGAGGAGGAGTCGGAGAGACCCAGTACTTC CASSFGGGVGETQYF
once TRBJ2-7 TRBV7-8 17 - TGTGCCAGCAGCTTATCTCTTTCTTGGGACACTTCCTACGAGCAGTACTTC CASSLSLSWDTSYEQYF
- TRBJ2-5 TRBV5-1 14 - TGCGCCAGCAGCTTTGGGGACTACCAAGAGACCCAGTACTTC CASSFGDYQETQYF
once TRBJ1-1 TRBV28 16 TRBD1 TGTGCCAGCAGTTTGGGACAGGGGGCCAGGGGCACTGAAGCTTTCTTT CASSLGQGARGTEAFF
- TRBJ2-7 TRBV5-6 15 - TGTGCCAGCAGCTTGGGGGCCGCAGGGGGGTACGAGCAGTACTTC CASSLGAAGGYEQYF
- TRBJ2-7 TRBV27 18 TRBD1 TGTGCCAGCAGTCCATCCCCCGGGACAGGGGTCGGCACCTACGAGCAGTACTTC CASSPSPGTGVGTYEQYF
- TRBJ2-2 TRBV28 17 TRBD1 TGTGCCAGCAGTTTCCCCCCGACAGGGGGTGCCACCGGGGAGCTGTTTTTT CASSFPPTGGATGELFF
few TRBJ2-3 TRBV6-4 15 TRBD1 TGTGCCAGCAGTGAAGGGGCAGGGGGCCCAGATACGCAGTATTTT CASSEGAGGPDTQYF
- TRBJ2-1 TRBV4-3 17 TRBD2 TGCGCCAGCAGCCAAGATTTCACGCCTAGCGGTAAACTCGAGCAGTTCTTC CASSQDFTPSGKLEQFF
- TRBJ1-2 TRBV6-5 13 TRBD1 TGTGCCAGCAGCCGACAGGGGTTAGATGGCTACACCTTC CASSRQGLDGYTF
- TRBJ2-5 TRBV5-6 14 - TGTGCCAGCAGCTTCTCGGAGACCCAAGAGACCCAGTACTTC CASSFSETQETQYF
few TRBJ1-1 TRBV11-2 15 TRBD1 TGTGCCAGCAGCTACTCCGACAGGGGAAACACTGAAGCTTTCTTT CASSYSDRGNTEAFF
- TRBJ2-7 TRBV9 14 - TGTGCCAGCAGCGTAGCTGCGACGGGTCACGAGCAGTACTTC CASSVAATGHEQYF
- TRBJ2-7 TRBV6-5 15 - TGTGCCAGCAGTTACGGAGGGACGGCCTCCTACGAGCAGTACTTC CASSYGGTASYEQYF
- TRBJ2-1 TRBV27 15 TRBD2 TGTGCCAGCACCCCGTGGCCTAGCGGGAGCTATGAGCAGTTCTTC CASTPWPSGSYEQFF
- TRBJ2-1 TRBV28 15 TRBD2 TGTGCCAGCAGTTTGCGCGGGAGGGCCGGGGGTGAGCAGTTCTTC CASSLRGRAGGEQFF
few TRBJ2-1 TRBV6-5 14 - TGTGCCAGCAATGGCGGGGGACACTACAATGAGCAGTTCTTC CASNGGGHYNEQFF
- TRBJ1-5 TRBV27 14 - TGTGCCAGCAGTGCCCGACAGGGCAATCAGCCCCAGCATTTT CASSARQGNQPQHF
- TRBJ2-3 TRBV4-3 14 - TGCGCCAGCAGCCCTCTGGGCAGCACAGATACGCAGTATTTT CASSPLGSTDTQYF
medium-sized TRBJ1-1 TRBV11-2 15 TRBD1 TGTGCCAGCAGCTTCAGCGACAGGGGGTGGACTGAAGCTTTCTTT CASSFSDRGWTEAFF